The subject of this entry is one T cell receptor (beta chain). The sample originates from a study of CD4 and CD8 cells across lung adenocarcinoma regions. Localized lung adenocarcinoma, a non-small cell lung cancer, affected the donors. TCRdb processed the PCR reads anew with MiXCR; each CDR3 protein has one entry. The data show roughly 11,000 distinct CDR3 sequences, approximately 49% seen once. Sample: CD8+ T cells from the center of a lung tumor. The sequence was obtained from a female donor with lung adenocarcinoma. The CD4 and CD8 labels of this study may be unreliable.

CDR3 amino acids: CAGGYGGGGTDTQYF. Here the CDR3 DNA reads TGTGCCGGGGGTTATGGGGGGGGGGGCACAGATACGCAGTATTTT. The V and J genes are TRBV10-3 and TRBJ2-3, with 7 nucleotides matching TRBD2. Germline V gene lookup returns CDR1 ENHRY and CDR2 SYGVKD. The CDR3 is 15 residues long. V gave up 11 bases and J gave up 1 base; unmatched junction bases: 12.